The T cell receptor beta chain described here comes from a study of technical replicates of blood from several donors. With V trimmed by 5 bases and J by 8 bases, 12 bases remained unmatched. The CDR3 totals 16 residues. CDR1 is PRHDT and CDR2 is FYEKMQ in the germline V gene (reference sequence). Repertoires were generated with immunoSEQ multiplex PCR, while TCRdb's copy carries only in-frame clones and drops some. The data contain roughly 90,000 clones, almost 97% of them singletons. The chain employs TRBV13 and TRBJ2-1; 10 positions agree with TRBD1. Sequencing was done on a sample of T cells isolated from PBMCs. This TCR came from a human donor in good health. In nucleotides, the CDR3 is TGTGCCAGCAGCGAGAGCCCGGGACAGGGGTCGTATGAGCAGTTCTTC. Protein sequence: CASSESPGQGSYEQFF.